Listed here are 13 T cell receptor beta chains from one sample, sequenced in a study of a mutant IDH1 vaccine in newly diagnosed glioma. Only in-frame clones appear in the TCRdb table, and some are missing; sequencing was by immunoSEQ multiplex PCR. The sample includes approximately 70,000 clones, more than 65% seen only once; the top ten take roughly 8.2%. Sample time point: baseline, week 1 (first vaccination visit). Stated treatment: pre-vaccination baseline after standard-of-care therapy. The sequences come from PBMCs, collected from a glioma patient treated with radiotherapy, temozolomide or both. All receptors come from a man aged 45-65 years with glioma.

V gene TRBV27 combines with J gene TRBJ2-7; maybe TRBD1 (5 bases). The CDR3 has 13 amino acids. Germline CDR1 is MNHEY and CDR2 is SMNVEV (reference sequence). V gave up 8 bases and J gave up 2 bases, with 13 bases separating them. CDR3 region: CASGRQGPYEQYF. The CDR3 DNA reads as TGTGCCAGCGGTCGTCAGGGCCCCTACGAGCAGTACTTC.

The V call is TRBV27, the J call TRBJ1-2; D is perhaps TRBD1 (6 bases). With 6 bases removed from V and 3 bases from J, the gap between germline ends came to 14 bases. The CDR3 extends over 14 amino acids. CDR1 and CDR2 (germline): MNHEY, SMNVEV (reference sequence). DNA of the CDR3: TGTGCCAGCAGAAATCAGGGGACGGACTATGGCTACACCTTC. Its protein product is CASRNQGTDYGYTF.

The rearrangement joins TRBV28 to TRBJ1-1, with D unresolved. The V gene's germline CDR1 is MDHEN and CDR2 SYDVKM. The CDR3 totals 13 residues. V was clipped by 8 bases and J by 1 base, with 11 bases between them. As DNA, the CDR3 is TGTGCCAGCCTCCCCGAGAAGAACACTGAAGCTTTCTTT. It translates to CASLPEKNTEAFF.

The rearrangement links TRBV5-4 to TRBJ2-7, with D possibly being TRBD2 (7 bases). There are 13 residues in the CDR3. Germline CDR1 and CDR2: SGHNT and YYREEE (reference sequence). V was shortened by 4 bases and J by 6 bases, with 14 bases between the two germline ends. This chain's CDR3 is CASSTLGGVEQYF. In nucleotides, the CDR3 is TGTGCCAGCAGCACTTTAGGGGGGGTCGAGCAGTACTTC.

The chain joins TRBV7-9 to TRBJ2-5; 9 bases fit TRBD1. The DNA end lines up better with TRBJ2-7; the J call may be wrong. CDR1 is SEHNR and CDR2 is FQNEAQ in the germline V gene (reference sequence). The CDR3 loop spans 17 amino acids. CDR3 residues: CASSLGGQGQGSYEQYF. CDR3 sequence (DNA): TGTGCCAGCAGCTTAGGGGGACAGGGTCAAGGCTCCTACGAGCAGTACTTC.

The chain uses TRBV27 and TRBJ2-4, with D perhaps matching TRBD1 or TRBD2 (5 bases each). Germline V gives CDR1 MNHEY, CDR2 SMNVEV (reference sequence). This CDR3 is 14 amino acids long. Trimming took 6 bases from V and 0 from J, leaving 9 bases between them. DNA for the CDR3: TGTGCCAGCAGCGGGACGTTAGCCAAAAACATTCAGTACTTC. Translated: CASSGTLAKNIQYF.

The chain carries TRBV19 and TRBJ1-1; 9 bases map to TRBD1. V shed 8 bases, J shed 1 base, and the junction held 11 bases outside the gene matches. From germline, CDR1 is LNHDA and CDR2 SQIVND (reference sequence). This CDR3 spans 16 amino acids. CDR3 region: CASGRYPGQGNTEAFF. The CDR3 DNA is TGTGCCAGTGGACGTTACCCGGGACAGGGGAACACTGAAGCTTTCTTT.

The chain is built from TRBV4-2 and TRBJ2-1; 7 bases are shared with TRBD2. With V trimmed by 1 base and J by 4 bases, 7 bases remained unmatched. CDR1 is LGHNA and CDR2 is YNFKEQ in the germline V gene. The CDR3 runs to 16 residues. The CDR3 DNA sequence: TGTGCCAGCAGCCAAGGTGACGGGGGGTCGTACAATGAGCAGTTCTTC. It encodes CASSQGDGGSYNEQFF.

The chain carries TRBV7-8 and TRBJ1-1; D possibly corresponds to TRBD1 (6 bases). Trimming left V 2 bases short and J 3 bases short, with 13 bases between. Germline CDR1 SGHVS, CDR2 FQNEAQ. The CDR3 extends over 15 amino acids. In DNA, the CDR3 is TGTGCCAGCAGCTTATTCGGGGGGCGGTACACTGAAGCTTTCTTT. The encoded protein is CASSLFGGRYTEAFF.

The table lists this clone with a count of one. The chain recombines TRBV4-2 with TRBJ2-3; 12 bases align to TRBD2. This CDR3 comprises 15 residues. V was clipped by 4 bases and J by 6 bases; unmatched bases: 5. Germline loops: CDR1 LGHNA, CDR2 YNFKEQ. The CDR3 is CASSPLAGGPDTQYF. The CDR3 DNA sequence: TGTGCCAGCAGCCCCCTAGCGGGGGGGCCGGATACGCAGTATTTT.

This clone was seen only once. The chain combines TRBV7-9 with TRBJ2-7; the match to TRBD1 covers 7 bases. This CDR3 is built from 16 residues. V dropped 0 bases and J dropped 3; count of bases not matched to a gene: 8. Per germline, CDR1 SEHNR and CDR2 FQNEAQ (reference sequence). CDR3 protein: CASSLAKTGILYEQYF. DNA of the CDR3: TGTGCCAGCAGCTTAGCGAAGACAGGGATACTCTACGAGCAGTACTTC.

This chain links TRBV4-2 with TRBJ2-7; no definite D call. Looked up from germline, CDR1 is LGHNA and CDR2 is YNFKEQ. The CDR3 runs to 17 residues. V was cut by 2 bases and J by 3 bases, with 20 bases left in between. As DNA, the CDR3 is TGTGCCAGCAGCCAACCCCAAGGACGGACGACTCTCTACGAGCAGTACTTC. Its protein is CASSQPQGRTTLYEQYF.

The V gene is TRBV29-1, the J gene TRBJ2-1; no firm D call. Looked up from germline, CDR1 is SQVTM and CDR2 is ANQGSEA. V was shortened by 3 bases and J by 0 bases, with 9 bases between the two germline ends. CDR3 size: 14 residues. In DNA form, the CDR3 reads TGCAGCGTTGACCATAGGAGCTCCTACAATGAGCAGTTCTTC. Translating gives CSVDHRSSYNEQFF.